These T cell receptor beta chains were read from a single sample in a study of cytomegalovirus exposure and HLA in healthy donors. TCRdb's copy holds only in-frame clones and misses some; the assay was immunoSEQ multiplex PCR. The sample shows about 50,000 clones, 77% of them seen only once. Sequences were obtained from PBMCs. Receptors were obtained from a woman aged 40 to 50 in good health and CMV-seropositive. CDR3s include the opening cysteine and the closing phenylalanine or tryptophan. The D gene is left open where the match is weak. Size values are once, few and many counts, or a class for expanded clones, and some rows have none.

v_call: TRBV5-1; clone_size: few; d_call: -; j_call: TRBJ2-6; cdr3_nt: TGCGCCAGCAGCCGGGGGTTTCTCTCTGGGGCCAACGTCCTGACTTTC; cdr3_aa: CASSRGFLSGANVLTF
v_call: TRBV15; clone_size: -; d_call: -; j_call: TRBJ1-2; cdr3_nt: TGTGCCACCAGCAGAGGGGGGAGCAGGGGAGATGGCTACACCTTC; cdr3_aa: CATSRGGSRGDGYTF
v_call: TRBV2; clone_size: -; d_call: TRBD1; j_call: TRBJ1-1; cdr3_nt: TGTGCCAGCAGCCGGGACAGGGGGCTCCTGAACACTGAAGCTTTCTTT; cdr3_aa: CASSRDRGLLNTEAFF
v_call: TRBV13; clone_size: -; d_call: -; j_call: TRBJ2-1; cdr3_nt: TGTGCCAGCCTTGGGGCTAGAAATGAGCAGTTCTTC; cdr3_aa: CASLGARNEQFF
v_call: TRBV7-9; clone_size: -; d_call: -; j_call: TRBJ2-7; cdr3_nt: TGTGCCAGCAGCGGGCAGCGGACCTCCTACGAGCAGTACTTC; cdr3_aa: CASSGQRTSYEQYF
v_call: TRBV7-2; clone_size: -; d_call: -; j_call: TRBJ1-2; cdr3_nt: TGTGCCAGCAGCTCGTCGACTCGGAGCGTTGGGTACACCTTC; cdr3_aa: CASSSSTRSVGYTF
v_call: TRBV6-5; clone_size: -; d_call: TRBD2; j_call: TRBJ2-1; cdr3_nt: TGTGCCAGCAGTTACAGGACTAGCGGGGGAAACAATGAGCAGTTCTTC; cdr3_aa: CASSYRTSGGNNEQFF
v_call: TRBV27; clone_size: -; d_call: TRBD1; j_call: TRBJ2-7; cdr3_nt: TGTGCCAGCAGGAGGGGGCCGGGCTCCTACGAGCAGTACTTC; cdr3_aa: CASRRGPGSYEQYF
v_call: TRBV5-1; clone_size: few; d_call: -; j_call: TRBJ2-5; cdr3_nt: TGCGCCAGCAGCTTGGCAGGGGCGGAGACCCAGTACTTC; cdr3_aa: CASSLAGAETQYF
v_call: TRBV6-1; clone_size: few; d_call: -; j_call: TRBJ2-7; cdr3_nt: TGTGCCAGCGGAGGGTGGGCCTACGAGCAGTACTTC; cdr3_aa: CASGGWAYEQYF
v_call: TRBV30; clone_size: -; d_call: TRBD1; j_call: TRBJ1-1; cdr3_nt: TGTGCCTGGAGGACAGGGCTCTTTGACACTGAAGCCTTCTTT; cdr3_aa: CAWRTGLFDTEAFF
v_call: TRBV29-1; clone_size: once; d_call: -; j_call: TRBJ2-7; cdr3_nt: TGCAGCGTTGCTGCAGGGCTGTCCGAGCAGTACTTC; cdr3_aa: CSVAAGLSEQYF
v_call: TRBV14; clone_size: -; d_call: TRBD2; j_call: TRBJ2-7; cdr3_nt: TGTGCCAGCAGCCAAGATCCCCCTAGCGGGGTTGTCAACGAGCAGTACTTC; cdr3_aa: CASSQDPPSGVVNEQYF
v_call: TRBV6-4; clone_size: -; d_call: -; j_call: TRBJ1-3; cdr3_nt: TGTGCCAGCAGGAAGGGGGAGGGATCCGGAAACACCATATATTTT; cdr3_aa: CASRKGEGSGNTIYF
v_call: TRBV7-8; clone_size: -; d_call: -; j_call: TRBJ2-3; cdr3_nt: TGTGCCAGCAGCTACCGGGTCACAGATACGCAGTATTTT; cdr3_aa: CASSYRVTDTQYF
v_call: TRBV5-6; clone_size: -; d_call: -; j_call: TRBJ1-1; cdr3_nt: TGTGCCAGCAGCTTGGCGGGCAGGGGATACACTGAAGCTTTCTTT; cdr3_aa: CASSLAGRGYTEAFF
v_call: TRBV7-9; clone_size: -; d_call: -; j_call: TRBJ2-7; cdr3_nt: TGTGCCAGCAGCTTAAGCGCGGGGACCTACGAGCAGTACTTC; cdr3_aa: CASSLSAGTYEQYF
v_call: TRBV5-6; clone_size: few; d_call: -; j_call: TRBJ1-1; cdr3_nt: TGTGCCAGCAGGTCGGGGGGGTACACTGAAGCTTTCTTT; cdr3_aa: CASRSGGYTEAFF
v_call: TRBV29-1; clone_size: few; d_call: -; j_call: TRBJ2-3; cdr3_nt: TGCAGCGTTGTACCCGGGGATTACACAGATACGCAGTATTTT; cdr3_aa: CSVVPGDYTDTQYF
v_call: TRBV30; clone_size: -; d_call: -; j_call: TRBJ2-7; cdr3_nt: TGTGCCTGGAGTGCAGGGCTCGGCTCCTACGAGCAGTACTTC; cdr3_aa: CAWSAGLGSYEQYF
v_call: TRBV11-2; clone_size: -; d_call: -; j_call: TRBJ2-1; cdr3_nt: TGTGCCAGCAGCTTAGCCCCATTGGGGCGGCAGTTCTTC; cdr3_aa: CASSLAPLGRQFF
v_call: TRBV5-3; clone_size: -; d_call: -; j_call: TRBJ2-7; cdr3_nt: TGTGCCAGAAGCTTGTATCCGTACGAGCAGTACTTC; cdr3_aa: CARSLYPYEQYF
v_call: TRBV5-8; clone_size: -; d_call: -; j_call: TRBJ1-1; cdr3_nt: TGTGCCAGCAGCTTGATCCAGGGAACCATGAACACTGAAGCTTTCTTT; cdr3_aa: CASSLIQGTMNTEAFF
v_call: TRBV19; clone_size: -; d_call: TRBD1; j_call: TRBJ1-5; cdr3_nt: TGTGCCAGTAGGGACAGGGCGAGCAATCAGCCCCAGCATTTT; cdr3_aa: CASRDRASNQPQHF
v_call: TRBV30; clone_size: -; d_call: -; j_call: TRBJ2-2; cdr3_nt: TGTGCCTGGAGTGTAGGACTCACCTTCACCGGGGAGCTGTTTTTT; cdr3_aa: CAWSVGLTFTGELFF
v_call: TRBV5-6; clone_size: -; d_call: TRBD2; j_call: TRBJ2-7; cdr3_nt: TGTGCCAGCAGCTTACGAGCGGGGGGCGAGCAGTACTTC; cdr3_aa: CASSLRAGGEQYF
v_call: TRBV7-2; clone_size: -; d_call: -; j_call: TRBJ2-5; cdr3_nt: TGTGCCAGCAGCTTAGCCCGGAAGGGGCGAGAGACCCAGTACTTC; cdr3_aa: CASSLARKGRETQYF
v_call: TRBV19; clone_size: -; d_call: TRBD1; j_call: TRBJ1-5; cdr3_nt: TGTGCCAGTAGTATAGTGCTAGGGGGCCAGCCCCAGCATTTT; cdr3_aa: CASSIVLGGQPQHF
v_call: TRBV9; clone_size: -; d_call: TRBD2; j_call: TRBJ2-2; cdr3_nt: TGTGCCAGCAGCGTAACCGGGACTAGCACCGGGGAGCTGTTTTTT; cdr3_aa: CASSVTGTSTGELFF
v_call: TRBV10-1; clone_size: -; d_call: TRBD1; j_call: TRBJ1-5; cdr3_nt: TGCGCCAGCAGTGCCCGGGACAGGGGACAGCCCCAGCATTTT; cdr3_aa: CASSARDRGQPQHF
v_call: TRBV29-1; clone_size: once; d_call: -; j_call: TRBJ1-1; cdr3_nt: TGCAGCGTTCCAGGGAAAGGGGGGGTCACTGAAGCTTTCTTT; cdr3_aa: CSVPGKGGVTEAFF
v_call: TRBV5-8; clone_size: -; d_call: -; j_call: TRBJ1-1; cdr3_nt: TGTGCCAGCAGCTTGGGTCAGGGTAGGGGTAACACTGAAGCTTTCTTT; cdr3_aa: CASSLGQGRGNTEAFF
v_call: TRBV2; clone_size: -; d_call: TRBD1; j_call: TRBJ2-1; cdr3_nt: TGTGCCAGCACTCGGACAGGGGAGGGCAATGAGCAGTTCTTC; cdr3_aa: CASTRTGEGNEQFF
v_call: TRBV4-3; clone_size: few; d_call: -; j_call: TRBJ2-6; cdr3_nt: TGCGCCAGCAGCCAAGGCAGTTCTGGGGCCAACGTCCTGACTTTC; cdr3_aa: CASSQGSSGANVLTF
v_call: TRBV10-3; clone_size: -; d_call: -; j_call: TRBJ1-5; cdr3_nt: TGTGCCGCAGGGGAACTGAGCAATCAGCCCCAGCATTTT; cdr3_aa: CAAGELSNQPQHF
v_call: TRBV6-4; clone_size: -; d_call: -; j_call: TRBJ1-1; cdr3_nt: TGTGCCAGCAGTGACACCAATAGCGCTGAAGCTTTCTTT; cdr3_aa: CASSDTNSAEAFF
v_call: TRBV4-2; clone_size: -; d_call: -; j_call: TRBJ1-5; cdr3_nt: TGTGCCAGCAGCCACCCCCGCGGGGGGGCCGGACAGCCCCAGCATTTT; cdr3_aa: CASSHPRGGAGQPQHF
v_call: TRBV7-2; clone_size: -; d_call: -; j_call: TRBJ2-2; cdr3_nt: TGTGCCAGCAGCTTAAGGAGGGAATGGACCGGGGAGCTGTTTTTT; cdr3_aa: CASSLRREWTGELFF
v_call: TRBV29-1; clone_size: -; d_call: TRBD1; j_call: TRBJ1-1; cdr3_nt: TGCAGCGGATCGGTGGACAGGGAGGGAGCTTTCTTT; cdr3_aa: CSGSVDREGAFF
v_call: TRBV6-1; clone_size: -; d_call: -; j_call: TRBJ1-5; cdr3_nt: TGTGCCAGCAGTGACCGGGAACCCCAGCATTTT; cdr3_aa: CASSDREPQHF
v_call: TRBV14; clone_size: -; d_call: TRBD1; j_call: TRBJ2-7; cdr3_nt: TGTGCCAGCAGCCCCGGAGGGACAGGGCGCTACGAGCAGTACTTC; cdr3_aa: CASSPGGTGRYEQYF
v_call: TRBV10-2; clone_size: -; d_call: -; j_call: TRBJ2-7; cdr3_nt: TGCGCCAGCCCCGGAGGCCACTTCGTCTCCTACGAGCAGTACTTC; cdr3_aa: CASPGGHFVSYEQYF
v_call: TRBV21-1; clone_size: -; d_call: -; j_call: TRBJ1-1; cdr3_nt: TGTGCCAGCAGCCAGGACCGGGACAGGGTCCTCACTGAAGCTTTCTTT; cdr3_aa: CASSQDRDRVLTEAFF
v_call: TRBV28; clone_size: once; d_call: -; j_call: TRBJ1-6; cdr3_nt: TGTGCCAGCAGTTTTGCGGTCCATAATTCACCCCTCCACTTT; cdr3_aa: CASSFAVHNSPLHF
v_call: TRBV10-3; clone_size: -; d_call: -; j_call: TRBJ1-6; cdr3_nt: TGTGCCATCAGTGGGGAGGTGGATTCACCCCTCCACTTT; cdr3_aa: CAISGEVDSPLHF
v_call: TRBV12-5; clone_size: -; d_call: -; j_call: TRBJ2-2; cdr3_nt: TGTGCTAGTGGTTTCGCCGGGGAGCTGTTTTTT; cdr3_aa: CASGFAGELFF
v_call: TRBV7-8; clone_size: -; d_call: -; j_call: TRBJ1-1; cdr3_nt: TGTGCCAGCAGCTTAGTTTCAGGGCTTGCCACTGAAGCTTTCTTT; cdr3_aa: CASSLVSGLATEAFF
v_call: TRBV30; clone_size: -; d_call: -; j_call: TRBJ1-5; cdr3_nt: TGTGCCTGGAGTTTCCCTAGGACAGTCCAAAATCAGCCCCAGCATTTT; cdr3_aa: CAWSFPRTVQNQPQHF
v_call: TRBV4-2; clone_size: -; d_call: TRBD1; j_call: TRBJ1-2; cdr3_nt: TGTGCCAGCACCCCCCAGGGACAGGTGAACTATGGCTACACCTTC; cdr3_aa: CASTPQGQVNYGYTF
v_call: TRBV27; clone_size: -; d_call: -; j_call: TRBJ2-7; cdr3_nt: TGTGCCAGCAGGATTGAGTCGGGATCCTACGAGCAGTACTTC; cdr3_aa: CASRIESGSYEQYF
v_call: TRBV7-9; clone_size: -; d_call: -; j_call: TRBJ1-1; cdr3_nt: TGTGCCAGCAGCTTACGAGGGACTGAAGCTTTCTTT; cdr3_aa: CASSLRGTEAFF
v_call: TRBV10-3; clone_size: -; d_call: -; j_call: TRBJ1-2; cdr3_nt: TGTGCCATCGCCGGGAGCTATGGCTACACCTTC; cdr3_aa: CAIAGSYGYTF
v_call: TRBV4-3; clone_size: -; d_call: -; j_call: TRBJ1-2; cdr3_nt: TGCGCCAGCAGCCAAGAATGGGGGGTCGGGGGTGGCTACACCTTC; cdr3_aa: CASSQEWGVGGGYTF
v_call: TRBV4-2; clone_size: -; d_call: -; j_call: TRBJ2-7; cdr3_nt: TGTGCCAGCAGCCAAGATAGAGAGGGCTCCTACGAGCAGTACTTC; cdr3_aa: CASSQDREGSYEQYF
v_call: TRBV19; clone_size: -; d_call: -; j_call: TRBJ2-7; cdr3_nt: TGTGCCAGTAGCCTAGACAGCTACGAGCAGTACTTC; cdr3_aa: CASSLDSYEQYF
v_call: TRBV2; clone_size: -; d_call: TRBD1; j_call: TRBJ1-2; cdr3_nt: TGTGCCAGCAGTGCAACAGGGGGCGATCTGGGCTACACCTTC; cdr3_aa: CASSATGGDLGYTF
v_call: TRBV6-5; clone_size: -; d_call: -; j_call: TRBJ1-2; cdr3_nt: TGTGCCAGCAGTTCCACTTCGTATGGCTACACCTTC; cdr3_aa: CASSSTSYGYTF
v_call: TRBV5-4; clone_size: once; d_call: -; j_call: TRBJ2-3; cdr3_nt: TGTGCCAGCAGCTTGGGGACTCCCGCTAACACAGATACGCAGTATTTT; cdr3_aa: CASSLGTPANTDTQYF
v_call: TRBV19; clone_size: -; d_call: -; j_call: TRBJ1-1; cdr3_nt: TGTGCCAGTACCCATCTAGGTAACACTGAAGCTTTCTTT; cdr3_aa: CASTHLGNTEAFF